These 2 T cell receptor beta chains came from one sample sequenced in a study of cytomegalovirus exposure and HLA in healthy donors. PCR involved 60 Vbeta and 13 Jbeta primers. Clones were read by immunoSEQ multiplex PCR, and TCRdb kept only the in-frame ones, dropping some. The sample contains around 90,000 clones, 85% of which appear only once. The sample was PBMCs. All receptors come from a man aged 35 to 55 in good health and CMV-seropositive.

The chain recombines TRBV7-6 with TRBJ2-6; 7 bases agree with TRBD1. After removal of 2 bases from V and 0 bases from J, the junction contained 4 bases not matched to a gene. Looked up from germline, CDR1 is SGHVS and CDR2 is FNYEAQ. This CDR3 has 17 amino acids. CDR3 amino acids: CASSLKGGPSGANVLTF. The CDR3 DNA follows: TGTGCCAGCAGCTTAAAAGGGGGCCCCTCTGGGGCCAACGTCCTGACTTTC.

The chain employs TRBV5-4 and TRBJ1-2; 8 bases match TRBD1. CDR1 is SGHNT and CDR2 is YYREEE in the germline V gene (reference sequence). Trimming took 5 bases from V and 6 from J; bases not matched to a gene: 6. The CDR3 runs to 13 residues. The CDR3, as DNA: TGTGCCAGCAGGGTCGCAGGGGGCAATGGCTACACCTTC. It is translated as CASRVAGGNGYTF.